This T cell receptor beta chain was documented in a study of neurological immune-mediated disorders. Overall study findings and caveats: No CDR3 amino acid sequences recurred among expanded clones across subjects, suggesting private repertoires in all groups. Phylogenetic grouping placed 18 of 34 multiple sclerosis patients' repertoires in one related-CDR3 cluster, a possible signature.

PBMCs stored at -80 C, 2 million in total, were the source of the unsorted libraries. This clonotype occurred many times. Its antigen is unknown. V dropped 6 bases and J dropped 4 bases, with 16 bases sitting between them. The V gene's germline CDR1 is SGHRS and CDR2 YFSETQ. The CDR3 sequence is 14 residues long. Synthesis of cDNA was carried out by template-switch 5'RACE. The reaction used 10-nucleotide random UMIs. MiXCR, applied by TCRdb to the 5' RACE reads, yields one record per CDR3 protein. The sample consists of about 58,000 distinct CDR3 sequences, about 3.3% of them appearing once. This receptor was taken from a woman aged 55-75 years with multiple sclerosis. The rearrangement uses TRBV5-1 and TRBJ1-1, with D tentatively TRBD1 (5 bases). Sequences were obtained from PBMCs. The CDR3 reads CASTPRVRGTEAFF. The CDR3 DNA reads as TGCGCCAGCACCCCACGTGTAAGGGGCACTGAAGCTTTCTTT.